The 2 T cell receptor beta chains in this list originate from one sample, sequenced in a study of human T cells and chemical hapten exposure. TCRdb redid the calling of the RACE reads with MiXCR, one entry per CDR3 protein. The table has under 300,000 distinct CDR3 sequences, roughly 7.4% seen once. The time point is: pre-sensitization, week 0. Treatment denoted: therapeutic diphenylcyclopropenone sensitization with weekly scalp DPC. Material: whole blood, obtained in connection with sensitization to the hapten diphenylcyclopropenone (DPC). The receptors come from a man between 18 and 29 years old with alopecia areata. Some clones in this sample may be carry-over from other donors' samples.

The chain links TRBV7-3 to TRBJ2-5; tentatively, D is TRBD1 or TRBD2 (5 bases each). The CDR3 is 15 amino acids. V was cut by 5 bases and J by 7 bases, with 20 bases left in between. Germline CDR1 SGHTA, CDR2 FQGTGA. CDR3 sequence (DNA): TGTGCCAGCAGCCCAAGGGACGGTGGGATGGGGACCCAGTACTTC. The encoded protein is CASSPRDGGMGTQYF.

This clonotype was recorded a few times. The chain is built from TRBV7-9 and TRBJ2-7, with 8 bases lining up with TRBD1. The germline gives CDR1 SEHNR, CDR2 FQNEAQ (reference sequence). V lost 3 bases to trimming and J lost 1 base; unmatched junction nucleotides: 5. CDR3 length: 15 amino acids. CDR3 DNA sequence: TGTGCCAGCAGCTTCGGGACAGGACTTTCCTACGAGCAGTACTTC. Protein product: CASSFGTGLSYEQYF.